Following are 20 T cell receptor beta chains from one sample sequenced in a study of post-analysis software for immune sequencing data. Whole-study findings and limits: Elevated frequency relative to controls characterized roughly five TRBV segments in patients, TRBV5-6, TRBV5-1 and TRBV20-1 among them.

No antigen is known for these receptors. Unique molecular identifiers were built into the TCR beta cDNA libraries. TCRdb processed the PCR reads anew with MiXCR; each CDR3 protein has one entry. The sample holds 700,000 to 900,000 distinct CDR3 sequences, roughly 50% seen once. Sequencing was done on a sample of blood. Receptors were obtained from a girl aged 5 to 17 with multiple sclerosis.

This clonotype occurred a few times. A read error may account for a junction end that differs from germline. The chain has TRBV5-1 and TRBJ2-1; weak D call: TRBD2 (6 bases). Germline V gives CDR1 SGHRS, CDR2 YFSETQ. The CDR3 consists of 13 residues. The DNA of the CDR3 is TGTGCCAGCAGCTTCGGAGGGCGGGATGAGCAGTTCTTC. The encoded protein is CASSFGGRDEQFF. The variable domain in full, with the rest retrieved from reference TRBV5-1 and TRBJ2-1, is KAGVTQTPRYLIKTRGQQVTLSCSPISGHRSVSWYQQTPGQGLQFLFEYFSETQRNKGNFPGRFSGRQFSNSRSEMNVSTLELGDSALYLCASSFGGRDEQFFGPGTRLTVL.

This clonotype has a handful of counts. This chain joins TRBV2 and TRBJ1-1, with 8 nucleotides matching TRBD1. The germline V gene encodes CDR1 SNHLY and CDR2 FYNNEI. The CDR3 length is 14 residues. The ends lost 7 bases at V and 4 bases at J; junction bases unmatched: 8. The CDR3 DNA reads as TGTGCCAGCACCTTGGGACAGGCGGGCACTGAAGCTTTCTTT. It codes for CASTLGQAGTEAFF.

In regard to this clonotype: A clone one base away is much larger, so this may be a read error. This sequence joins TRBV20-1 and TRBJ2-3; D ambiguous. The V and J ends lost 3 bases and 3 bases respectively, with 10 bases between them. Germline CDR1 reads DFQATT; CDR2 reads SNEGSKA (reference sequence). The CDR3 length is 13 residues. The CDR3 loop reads CSASLRATDTQYF. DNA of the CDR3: TGCAGTGCTAGTTTGAGAGCAACAGATACGCAGTATTTT.

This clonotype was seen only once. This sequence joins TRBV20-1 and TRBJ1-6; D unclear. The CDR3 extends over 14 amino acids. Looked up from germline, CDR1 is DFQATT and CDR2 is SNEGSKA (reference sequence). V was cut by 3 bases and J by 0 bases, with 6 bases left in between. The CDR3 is CSARESSYNSPLHF. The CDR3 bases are TGCAGTGCTAGGGAGAGCTCCTATAATTCACCCCTCCACTTT.

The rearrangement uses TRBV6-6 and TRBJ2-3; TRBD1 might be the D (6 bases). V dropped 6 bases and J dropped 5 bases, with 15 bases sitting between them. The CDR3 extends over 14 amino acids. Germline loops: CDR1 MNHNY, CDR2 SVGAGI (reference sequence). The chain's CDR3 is CASSQGPKIDTQYF. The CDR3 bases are TGTGCCAGCAGCCAGGGGCCAAAAATAGATACGCAGTATTTT.

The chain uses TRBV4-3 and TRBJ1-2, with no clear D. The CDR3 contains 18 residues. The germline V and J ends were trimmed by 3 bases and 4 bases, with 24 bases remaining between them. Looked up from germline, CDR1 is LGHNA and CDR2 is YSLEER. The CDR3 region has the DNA TGCGCCAGCAGCCAGCGTACAGTGGGCGTCTTCCGGGCCTATGGCTACACCTTC. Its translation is CASSQRTVGVFRAYGYTF.

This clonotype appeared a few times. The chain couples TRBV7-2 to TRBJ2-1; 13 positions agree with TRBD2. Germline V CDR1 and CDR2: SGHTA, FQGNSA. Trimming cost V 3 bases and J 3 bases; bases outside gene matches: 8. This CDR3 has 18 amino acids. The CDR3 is CASSLIAGTSGNYNEQFF. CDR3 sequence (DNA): TGTGCCAGCAGCTTGATTGCCGGGACTAGCGGGAACTACAATGAGCAGTTCTTC. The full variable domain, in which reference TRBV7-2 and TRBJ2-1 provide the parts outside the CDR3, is GAGVSQSPSNKVTEKGKDVELRCDPISGHTALYWYRQSLGQGLEFLIYFQGNSAPDKSGLPSDRFSAERTGGSVSTLTIQRTQQEDSAVYLCASSLIAGTSGNYNEQFFGPGTRLTVL.

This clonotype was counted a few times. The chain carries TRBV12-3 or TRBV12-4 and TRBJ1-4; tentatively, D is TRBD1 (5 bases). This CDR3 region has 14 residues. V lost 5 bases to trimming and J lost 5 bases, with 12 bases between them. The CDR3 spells CASSKGTGNEKLFF. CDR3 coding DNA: TGTGCCAGCAGTAAGGGGACGGGGAATGAAAAACTGTTTTTT.

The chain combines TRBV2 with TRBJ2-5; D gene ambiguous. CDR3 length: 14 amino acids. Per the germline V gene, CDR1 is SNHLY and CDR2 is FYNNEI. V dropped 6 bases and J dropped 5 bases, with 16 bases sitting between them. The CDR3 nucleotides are TGTGCCAGCAGCCATTCGGCGTCGAGCGAGACCCAGTACTTC. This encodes CASSHSASSETQYF.

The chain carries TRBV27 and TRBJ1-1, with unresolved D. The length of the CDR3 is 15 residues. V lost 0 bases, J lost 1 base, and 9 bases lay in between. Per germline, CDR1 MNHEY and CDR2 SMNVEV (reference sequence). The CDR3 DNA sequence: TGTGCCAGCAGTTTATCGGGCGCCCGGAACACTGAAGCTTTCTTT. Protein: CASSLSGARNTEAFF.

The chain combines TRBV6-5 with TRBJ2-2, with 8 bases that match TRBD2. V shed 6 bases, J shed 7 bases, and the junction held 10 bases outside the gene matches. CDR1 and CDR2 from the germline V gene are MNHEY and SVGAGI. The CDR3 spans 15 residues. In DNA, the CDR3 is TGTGCCAGCAGCCCGGGACTAGGGTACGGCGGGGAGCTGTTTTTT. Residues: CASSPGLGYGGELFF.

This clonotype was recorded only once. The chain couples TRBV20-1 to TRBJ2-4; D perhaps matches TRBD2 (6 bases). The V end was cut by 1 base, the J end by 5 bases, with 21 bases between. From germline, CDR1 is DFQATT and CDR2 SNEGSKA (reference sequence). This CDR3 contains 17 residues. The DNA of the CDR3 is TGCAGTGCTAGAGTCCTGGATCCTTCCTTAGCGGAAAACATTCAGTACTTC. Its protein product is CSARVLDPSLAENIQYF.

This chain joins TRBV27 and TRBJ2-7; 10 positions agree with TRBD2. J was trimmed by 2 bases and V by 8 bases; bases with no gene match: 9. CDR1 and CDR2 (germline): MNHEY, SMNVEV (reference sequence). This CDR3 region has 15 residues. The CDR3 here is CASRQTSGAPYEQYF. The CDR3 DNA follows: TGTGCCAGCCGTCAAACTAGCGGGGCCCCCTACGAGCAGTACTTC.

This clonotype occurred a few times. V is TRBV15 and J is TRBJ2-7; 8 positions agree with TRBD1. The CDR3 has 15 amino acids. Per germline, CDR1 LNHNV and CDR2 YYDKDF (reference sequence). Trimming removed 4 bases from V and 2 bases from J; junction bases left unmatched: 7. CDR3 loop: CATSIRQGIPYEQYF. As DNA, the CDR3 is TGTGCCACCAGCATAAGACAGGGGATACCCTACGAGCAGTACTTC.

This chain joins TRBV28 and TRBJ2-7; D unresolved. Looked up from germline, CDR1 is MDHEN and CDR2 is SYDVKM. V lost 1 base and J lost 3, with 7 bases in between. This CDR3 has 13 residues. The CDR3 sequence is CASSLFIGYEQYF. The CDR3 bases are TGTGCCAGCAGTTTATTTATAGGCTACGAGCAGTACTTC.

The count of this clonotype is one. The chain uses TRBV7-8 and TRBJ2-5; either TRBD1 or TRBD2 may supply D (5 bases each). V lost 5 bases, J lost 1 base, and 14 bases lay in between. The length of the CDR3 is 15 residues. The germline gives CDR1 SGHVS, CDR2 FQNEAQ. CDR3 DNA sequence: TGTGCCAGCAGCCGGGGACGAGGGCCCCAAGAGACCCAGTACTTC. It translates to CASSRGRGPQETQYF.

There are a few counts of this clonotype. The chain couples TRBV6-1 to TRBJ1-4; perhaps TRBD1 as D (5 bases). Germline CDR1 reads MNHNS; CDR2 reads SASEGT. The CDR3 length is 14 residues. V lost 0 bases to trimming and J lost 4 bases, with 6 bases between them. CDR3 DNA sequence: TGTGCCAGCAGTGAAGCCAGGGATAATGAAAAACTGTTTTTT. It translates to CASSEARDNEKLFF.

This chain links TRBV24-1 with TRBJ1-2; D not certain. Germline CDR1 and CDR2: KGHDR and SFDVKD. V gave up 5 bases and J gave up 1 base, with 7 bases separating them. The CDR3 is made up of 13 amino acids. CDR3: CATSVAFNYGYTF. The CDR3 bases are TGTGCCACCAGTGTGGCTTTTAACTATGGCTACACCTTC.

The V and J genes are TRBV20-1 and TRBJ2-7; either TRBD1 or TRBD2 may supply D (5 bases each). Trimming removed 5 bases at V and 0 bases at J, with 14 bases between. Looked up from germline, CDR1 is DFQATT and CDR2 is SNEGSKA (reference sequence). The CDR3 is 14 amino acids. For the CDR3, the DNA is TGCAGTGCTGCGCCGGGACGGATCTCCTACGAGCAGTACTTC. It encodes CSAAPGRISYEQYF.

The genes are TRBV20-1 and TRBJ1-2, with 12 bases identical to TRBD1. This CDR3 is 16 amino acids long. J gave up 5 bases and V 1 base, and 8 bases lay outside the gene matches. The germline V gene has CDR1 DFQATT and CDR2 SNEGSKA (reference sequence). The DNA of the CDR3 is TGCAGTGCTAGAGGGAAGGGACAGGGGGCTTGGTATGGCTACACCTTC. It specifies CSARGKGQGAWYGYTF.